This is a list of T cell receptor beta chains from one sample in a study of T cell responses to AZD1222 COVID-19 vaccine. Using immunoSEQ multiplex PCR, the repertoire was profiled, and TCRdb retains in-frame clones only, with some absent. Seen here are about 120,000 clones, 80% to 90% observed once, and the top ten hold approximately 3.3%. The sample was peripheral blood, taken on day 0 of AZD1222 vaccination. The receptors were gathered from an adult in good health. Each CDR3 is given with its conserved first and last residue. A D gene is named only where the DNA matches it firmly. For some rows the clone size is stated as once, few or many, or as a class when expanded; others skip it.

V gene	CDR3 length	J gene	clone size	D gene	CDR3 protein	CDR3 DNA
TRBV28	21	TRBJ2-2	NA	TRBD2	CASSLLWVGPEREGSTGELFF	TGTGCCAGCAGTTTACTCTGGGTGGGGCCAGAGCGGGAGGGAAGCACCGGGGAGCTGTTTTTT
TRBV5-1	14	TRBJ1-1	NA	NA	CASSEDSWNTEAFF	TGCGCCAGCAGTGAGGACAGCTGGAACACTGAAGCTTTCTTT
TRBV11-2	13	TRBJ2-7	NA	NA	CASSLGGDNEQYF	TGTGCCAGCAGCTTAGGCGGGGACAACGAGCAGTACTTC
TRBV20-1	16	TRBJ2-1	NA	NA	CSASTTGTPSYNEQFF	TGCAGTGCTAGTACAACTGGTACTCCCTCCTACAATGAGCAGTTCTTC
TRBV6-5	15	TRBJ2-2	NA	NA	CASSPPGRATGELFF	TGTGCCAGCAGTCCGCCCGGGCGGGCAACCGGGGAGCTGTTTTTT
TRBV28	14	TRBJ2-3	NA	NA	CASSWRRDSGTQYF	TGTGCCAGCAGCTGGCGGCGGGATTCCGGTACGCAGTATTTT
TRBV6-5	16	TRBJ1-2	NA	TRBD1	CASSYSRDRGLYGYTF	TGTGCCAGCAGTTACTCTCGGGACAGGGGCCTCTATGGCTACACCTTC
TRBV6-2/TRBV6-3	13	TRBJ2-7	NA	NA	CASSAQGDYEQYF	TGTGCCAGCAGTGCCCAGGGAGACTACGAGCAGTACTTC
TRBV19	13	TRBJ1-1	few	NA	CASPLGGINEAFF	TGTGCCAGCCCCTTAGGAGGGATCAATGAAGCTTTCTTT
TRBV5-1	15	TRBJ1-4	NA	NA	CASSLQSPGNEKLFF	TGCGCCAGCAGCTTGCAATCACCGGGGAATGAAAAACTGTTTTTT
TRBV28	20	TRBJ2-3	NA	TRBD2	CASSTRRGLAEIITTDTQYF	TGTGCCAGCTCCACAAGGCGGGGACTAGCGGAGATTATAACCACAGATACGCAGTATTTT
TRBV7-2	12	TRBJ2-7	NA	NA	CASSPQGSEQYF	TGTGCCAGCAGCCCCCAGGGGTCCGAGCAGTACTTC
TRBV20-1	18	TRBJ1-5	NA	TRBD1	CSASGMGQGMGSNQPQHF	TGCAGTGCTAGTGGAATGGGACAGGGGATGGGGAGCAATCAGCCCCAGCATTTT
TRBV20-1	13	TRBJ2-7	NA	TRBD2	CSASSGGWREQYF	TGCAGTGCTAGTTCCGGGGGGTGGAGAGAGCAGTACTTC
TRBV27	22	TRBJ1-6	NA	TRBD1	CASSPPPTLQGSGIQMGSPLHF	TGTGCCAGCAGTCCCCCCCCGACCCTACAGGGGTCAGGGATCCAGATGGGTTCACCCCTCCACTTT
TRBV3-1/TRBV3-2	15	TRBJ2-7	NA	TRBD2	CASSPSGRAHGEQYF	TGTGCCAGCAGCCCAAGCGGGAGGGCCCACGGCGAGCAGTACTTC
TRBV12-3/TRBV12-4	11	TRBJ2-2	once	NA	CASSFLGELFF	TGTGCCAGCAGTTTTCTCGGGGAGCTGTTTTTT
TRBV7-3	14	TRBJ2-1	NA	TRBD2	CASSPGLAGVGQFF	TGTGCCAGCAGCCCGGGACTAGCGGGAGTAGGGCAGTTCTTC
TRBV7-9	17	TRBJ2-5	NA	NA	CASSLGGGPLQGETQYF	TGTGCCAGCAGCTTAGGGGGGGGGCCCCTCCAAGGGGAGACCCAGTACTTC
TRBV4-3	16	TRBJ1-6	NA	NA	CASSQDYGFSSSPLHF	TGCGCCAGCAGCCAAGATTACGGGTTTAGTAGTTCACCCCTCCACTTT
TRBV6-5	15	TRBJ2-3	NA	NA	CASRRTRVERDTQYF	TGTGCCAGCAGGAGAACCAGGGTTGAGAGAGATACGCAGTATTTT
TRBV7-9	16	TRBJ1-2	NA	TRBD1	CASSLAFGQGSSGYTF	TGTGCCAGCAGCTTAGCGTTTGGACAGGGAAGTTCTGGCTACACCTTC
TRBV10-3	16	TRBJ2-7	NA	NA	CAISEGGRDGNYEQYF	TGTGCCATCAGTGAGGGGGGTAGGGACGGAAACTACGAGCAGTACTTC
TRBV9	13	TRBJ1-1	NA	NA	CASSVGGGAEAFF	TGTGCCAGCAGCGTAGGCGGGGGAGCTGAAGCTTTCTTT
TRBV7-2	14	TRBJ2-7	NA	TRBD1	CASSLGRGQGEQYF	TGTGCCAGCAGCTTAGGCCGGGGACAGGGGGAGCAGTACTTC
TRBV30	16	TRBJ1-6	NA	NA	CAWSLDDRSYNSPLHF	TGTGCCTGGAGTTTAGATGATCGTTCCTATAATTCACCCCTCCACTTT
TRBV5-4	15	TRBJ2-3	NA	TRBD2	CASSFEGGRSDTQYF	TGTGCCAGCAGCTTCGAGGGCGGGAGGAGTGATACGCAGTATTTT
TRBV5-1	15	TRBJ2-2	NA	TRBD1	CASSRGQGAMGELFF	TGCGCCAGCAGCCGAGGACAGGGGGCAATGGGGGAGCTGTTTTTT
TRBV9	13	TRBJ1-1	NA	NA	CASSLDLNTEAFF	TGTGCCAGCAGCTTAGACCTGAACACTGAAGCTTTCTTT
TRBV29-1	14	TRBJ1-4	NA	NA	CSVDTGAEREKLFF	TGCAGCGTTGATACTGGGGCCGAACGGGAAAAACTGTTTTTT
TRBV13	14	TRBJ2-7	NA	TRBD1	CASRAGTGYYEQYF	TGTGCCAGCAGGGCCGGGACAGGGTATTACGAGCAGTACTTC
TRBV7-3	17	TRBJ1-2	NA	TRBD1	CASSLTSGTGGHYGYTF	TGTGCCAGCAGCCTTACATCCGGGACAGGGGGACACTATGGCTACACCTTC
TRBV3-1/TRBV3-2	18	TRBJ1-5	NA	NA	CASSPLSPADYSNQPQHF	TGTGCCAGCAGCCCCCTCTCCCCAGCAGACTATAGCAATCAGCCCCAGCATTTT
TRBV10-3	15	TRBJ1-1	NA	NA	CAISATERGSTEAFF	TGTGCCATCAGTGCTACGGAGAGAGGTAGCACTGAAGCTTTCTTT
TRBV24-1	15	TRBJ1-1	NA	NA	CATSIRQDNYTEAFF	TGTGCCACCAGCATACGACAGGACAACTACACTGAAGCTTTCTTT
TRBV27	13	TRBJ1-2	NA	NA	CASSLTINYGYTF	TGTGCCAGCAGCCTCACCATAAACTATGGCTACACCTTC
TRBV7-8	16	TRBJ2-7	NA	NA	CASSLGGEGLFYEQYF	TGTGCCAGCAGCTTAGGAGGTGAGGGACTGTTTTACGAGCAGTACTTC
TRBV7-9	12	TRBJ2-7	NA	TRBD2	CAGSGGTHEQYF	TGTGCTGGTAGCGGGGGGACCCACGAGCAGTACTTC
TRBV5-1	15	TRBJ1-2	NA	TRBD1	CASSARQGVAYGYTF	TGCGCCAGCAGCGCCAGACAGGGGGTCGCCTATGGCTACACCTTC
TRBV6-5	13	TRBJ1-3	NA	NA	CASSRDSGNTIYF	TGTGCCAGCAGCCGGGATTCTGGAAACACCATATATTTT
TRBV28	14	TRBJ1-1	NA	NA	CASSLKGWTTEAFF	TGTGCCAGCAGTTTAAAGGGCTGGACCACTGAAGCTTTCTTT
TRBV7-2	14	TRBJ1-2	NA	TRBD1	CASSPRTGYYGYTF	TGTGCCAGCAGCCCGAGGACAGGGTACTATGGCTACACCTTC
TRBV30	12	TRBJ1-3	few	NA	CASGGGGNTIYF	TGTGCCTCCGGTGGGGGTGGAAACACCATATATTTT
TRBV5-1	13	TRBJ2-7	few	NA	CASSLDPSYEQYF	TGCGCCAGCAGCTTGGACCCCTCCTACGAGCAGTACTTC